This T cell receptor (beta chain) was captured in a study of blood T cell repertoires in COVID-19. V shed 5 bases, J shed 7 bases, and the junction held 6 bases outside the gene matches. CDR3 length: 15 residues. The germline V gene has CDR1 SGHTA and CDR2 FQGNSA. Some clones are missing from TCRdb's copy, which holds only in-frame ones; the method was immunoSEQ multiplex PCR. The repertoire consists of about 100,000 clones, with 80% to 95% occurring once and the leading ten covering approximately 2.2%. The sequence was obtained from a man aged 45 to 65 with active COVID-19. V and J are TRBV7-2 and TRBJ2-1; 12 bases fit TRBD1. Sequencing was performed on peripheral blood. The CDR3 region is CASSPGTGGRNEQFF. In nucleotides, the CDR3 is TGTGCCAGCAGCCCCGGGACAGGGGGCAGGAATGAGCAGTTCTTC.